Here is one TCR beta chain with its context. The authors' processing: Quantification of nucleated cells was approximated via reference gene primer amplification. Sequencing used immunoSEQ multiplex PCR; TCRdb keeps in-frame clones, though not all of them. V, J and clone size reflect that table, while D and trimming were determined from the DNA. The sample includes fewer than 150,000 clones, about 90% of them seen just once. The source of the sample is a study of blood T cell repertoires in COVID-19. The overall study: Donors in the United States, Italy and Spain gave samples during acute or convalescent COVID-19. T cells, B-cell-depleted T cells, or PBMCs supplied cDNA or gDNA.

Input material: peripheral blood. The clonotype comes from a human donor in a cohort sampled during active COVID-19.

The CDR3 spells CATHSGTSNTGELFF. The CDR3 DNA reads as TGTGCCACCCACAGCGGAACGAGTAACACCGGGGAGCTGTTTTTT. The rearrangement joins TRBV24-1 to TRBJ2-2; TRBD2 is a possible D gene (5 bases). This CDR3 region has 15 residues. CDR1 is KGHDR and CDR2 is SFDVKD in the germline V gene. Trimming pared 9 bases from V and 2 bases from J, leaving 15 bases between.